This TCR beta chain was sequenced in a study of regulatory T cells in long-lasting Graves disease. Time point of the sample: newly diagnosed GD, antithyroid drugs for less than 3 months. From PBMCs, RNA was extracted and then used to make the TCR library. Arm-PCR of CDR3 regions and iRepertoire HTBI primers were used to build TCR beta libraries. Each CDR3 protein is one row after TCRdb ran MiXCR on the multiplex PCR reads. The table has hundreds of thousands of distinct CDR3 sequences, about a sixth seen once. Between the trimmed V and J ends, which lost 3 bases and 3 bases, there was a span of 9 bases. CDR1 and CDR2 (germline): GTSNPN, SVGIG (reference sequence). The CDR3 contains 13 residues. This clonotype appeared a few times.

Here the sequenced sample was peripheral blood mononuclear cells (PBMCs), taken at new diagnosis, from a patient treated with antithyroid drugs. The receptor was derived from a female donor with Graves disease. The chain recombines TRBV30 with TRBJ2-4; no firm D call. This CDR3 is CAWSESYKNIQYF. For the CDR3, the DNA is TGTGCCTGGAGCGAGAGTTACAAAAACATTCAGTACTTC.